These 19 T cell receptor beta chains came from one sample sequenced in a study of shared clonotypes between healthy human individuals. Using immunoSEQ multiplex PCR, the repertoire was profiled, and TCRdb retains in-frame clones only, with some absent. The profile covers approximately 500,000 clones, with 90% to 97% appearing a single time and under 0.06% taken by the ten largest. Sequencing was carried out using naive CD4+ T cells sorted from blood. Subset indicated: CD45RA+ positively selected. All receptors derive from a woman in her 30s in good health.

The gene calls are TRBV27 and TRBJ2-7; 13 bases map to TRBD2. Germline values: CDR1 MNHEY, CDR2 SMNVEV (reference sequence). V trimming: 2 bases; J trimming: 1 base; junction bases outside the gene matches: 8. The CDR3 loop spans 18 amino acids. The CDR3 reads CASSLQGTSGVMSYEQYF. In DNA form, the CDR3 reads TGTGCCAGCAGTTTACAGGGGACTAGCGGGGTTATGTCCTACGAGCAGTACTTC.

Only one count was recorded for this clone. The chain employs TRBV5-1 and TRBJ2-7; TRBD2 matches at 12 bases. Germline V gives CDR1 SGHRS, CDR2 YFSETQ. With 4 bases clipped from V and 5 bases from J, the junction kept 7 bases outside the gene matches. The CDR3 length is 15 residues. CDR3 amino acids: CASSAPLAGGHEQYF. Here the CDR3 DNA reads TGCGCCAGCAGCGCCCCACTAGCGGGAGGCCACGAGCAGTACTTC.

The chain uses TRBV2 and TRBJ2-7; D gene ambiguous. Germline V gene lookup returns CDR1 SNHLY and CDR2 FYNNEI. The CDR3 length is 12 residues. The V end was cut by 6 bases, the J end by 2 bases, with 8 bases between. The CDR3 DNA is TGTGCCAGCAGGGCAGAAGCCTACGAGCAGTACTTC. Protein product: CASRAEAYEQYF.

The genes are TRBV19 and TRBJ2-5, with 7 bases lining up with TRBD1. J lost 1 base, V lost 4 bases, and 3 bases had no gene match. The CDR3 runs to 14 residues. Germline assignment: CDR1 LNHDA and CDR2 SQIVND (reference sequence). The CDR3 is CASSKDRVQETQYF. The CDR3 DNA sequence: TGTGCCAGTAGTAAAGACAGGGTCCAAGAGACCCAGTACTTC.

The chain carries TRBV5-1 and TRBJ2-6; no clear D. The germline gives CDR1 SGHRS, CDR2 YFSETQ. The CDR3 has 16 amino acids. V was pared by 4 bases and J by 0 bases, with 11 bases between. Written as DNA, the CDR3 is TGCGCCAGCAGCGTACCTGGGTCCTCTGGGGCCAACGTCCTGACTTTC. It translates to CASSVPGSSGANVLTF.

The V gene is TRBV11-3, the J gene TRBJ2-3; 7 nucleotides line up with TRBD2. Germline CDR1 reads SGHNT; CDR2 reads YENEEA. With V trimmed by 3 bases and J by 1 base, 1 base remained unmatched. The CDR3 covers 14 residues. The CDR3 loop reads CASSFTSGTDTQYF. Here the CDR3 DNA reads TGTGCCAGCAGCTTCACTAGCGGCACAGATACGCAGTATTTT.

The V gene is TRBV28, the J gene TRBJ1-2, with no clear D. CDR1 MDHEN and CDR2 SYDVKM come from the germline V gene. This CDR3 has 11 residues. Trimming stripped 10 bases from V and 1 base from J, with 7 bases between. The CDR3, as DNA: TGTGCCACCCTAAATAACTATGGCTACACCTTC. Encoded protein: CATLNNYGYTF.

This sequence joins TRBV28 and TRBJ2-3; 8 bases agree with TRBD2. With V trimmed by 5 bases and J by 1 base, 5 bases remained unmatched. The germline gives CDR1 MDHEN, CDR2 SYDVKM. CDR3 size: 15 residues. Here the CDR3 DNA reads TGTGCCAGCAGTCCCAGCGGGAGAGGCACAGATACGCAGTATTTT. Residues: CASSPSGRGTDTQYF.

J is TRBJ2-7 and V is TRBV11-3; 7 bases line up with TRBD1. J lost 2 bases, V lost 5 bases, and 6 bases had no gene match. Germline CDR1 and CDR2: SGHNT and YENEEA. The length of the CDR3 is 14 residues. Here the CDR3 DNA reads TGTGCCAGCAGCACCGACAGGGACCCCTACGAGCAGTACTTC. It translates to CASSTDRDPYEQYF. The whole variable domain, remainder taken from reference TRBV11-3 and TRBJ2-7, is EAGVVQSPRYKIIEKKQPVAFWCNPISGHNTLYWYLQNLGQGPELLIRYENEEAVDDSQLPKDRFSAERLKGVDSTLKIQPAELGDSAVYLCASSTDRDPYEQYFGPGTRLTVT.

This clone was detected once. The V call is TRBV5-1, the J call TRBJ2-1; D remains unclear. Germline V gene data show CDR1 as SGHRS and CDR2 as YFSETQ. The CDR3 runs 15 residues. The germline V and J ends were trimmed by 4 bases and 5 bases, with 16 bases remaining between them. The CDR3, as DNA: TGCGCCAGCAGCCCTCTGGGCCCCTCGGACAATGAGCAGTTCTTC. This gives the protein CASSPLGPSDNEQFF.

The chain recombines TRBV10-2 with TRBJ1-2; D may be TRBD1 (5 bases). Germline CDR1 is WSHSY and CDR2 is SAAADI. V lost 6 bases and J 2 bases, leaving 16 bases between the germline ends. The CDR3 contains 15 residues. The CDR3 DNA sequence: TGCGCCAGCAGGGCCCCCGGGACGGAAAACTATGGCTACACCTTC. Its translation is CASRAPGTENYGYTF.

The V and J genes are TRBV14 and TRBJ2-1; D is undetermined. Germline values: CDR1 SGHDN, CDR2 FVKESK. V lost 5 bases and J lost 1, with 3 bases in between. There are 12 residues in the CDR3. The CDR3 DNA sequence: TGTGCCAGCAGCACGTCCTACAATGAGCAGTTCTTC. Translating gives CASSTSYNEQFF.

This sequence joins TRBV2 and TRBJ1-5; tentative D call: TRBD1 (5 bases). The CDR3 runs to 14 residues. The V gene's germline CDR1 is SNHLY and CDR2 FYNNEI. Trimming removed 1 base from V and 7 bases from J, with 11 bases in between. This CDR3 is CASSEGGVRQPQHF. The DNA of the CDR3 is TGTGCCAGCAGTGAAGGGGGGGTTCGGCAGCCCCAGCATTTT.

V and J are TRBV19 and TRBJ1-2; 9 bases map to TRBD1. CDR1 LNHDA and CDR2 SQIVND come from the germline V gene (reference sequence). This CDR3 has 14 residues. The ends lost 7 bases at V and 8 bases at J; junction bases unmatched: 11. The CDR3 coding sequence is TGTGCCAGTAAGCCCCGGGACAGGGTACCCGGCTACACCTTC. Translating gives CASKPRDRVPGYTF.

V is TRBV5-1 and J is TRBJ2-5; D not certain. The J call may be mistaken, given a closer DNA end match to TRBJ2-7. CDR3 length: 13 amino acids. Germline V CDR1 and CDR2: SGHRS, YFSETQ. CDR3 coding DNA: TGCGCCAGCAGCTTGGTCCAATCGTACGAGCAGTACTTC. This codes for CASSLVQSYEQYF.

The CDR3 is CASSPSLAGGYEQYF. For the CDR3, the DNA is TGTGCCAGCAGTCCCAGCCTAGCGGGAGGCTACGAGCAGTACTTC. V and J are TRBV28 and TRBJ2-7; TRBD2 matches at 11 bases. J lost 3 bases, V lost 5 bases, and 6 bases had no gene match. This CDR3 region has 15 residues. The germline CDR1 and CDR2 sequences are MDHEN and SYDVKM.

The V gene is TRBV28, the J gene TRBJ1-6, with TRBD1 matching 7 bases. CDR3 length equals 15 residues. V dropped 6 bases and J dropped 6; count of bases not matched to a gene: 8. Per germline, CDR1 MDHEN and CDR2 SYDVKM. As DNA, the CDR3 is TGTGCCAGCAGCTCACCCGGGACAGCTAATTCACCCCTCCACTTT. Its translation is CASSSPGTANSPLHF.

The chain recombines TRBV19 with TRBJ1-2; no reliable D call. There are 13 residues in the CDR3. Trimming left V 2 bases short and J 4 bases short, with 8 bases between. Germline V gene sequence: CDR1 LNHDA, CDR2 SQIVND (reference sequence). The CDR3 spells CASSITATYGYTF. Here the CDR3 DNA reads TGTGCCAGTAGTATAACAGCTACCTATGGCTACACCTTC.

The genes are TRBV5-1 and TRBJ1-1, with a tentative D call TRBD1 (6 bases). The CDR3 consists of 16 residues. CDR1 and CDR2 from the germline V gene are SGHRS and YFSETQ. The V end was cut by 3 bases, the J end by 4 bases, with 19 bases between. The CDR3 DNA follows: TGCGCCAGCAGCTCCACAGGGACCCTGGACGGCACTGAAGCTTTCTTT. Protein sequence: CASSSTGTLDGTEAFF. Complete variable domain (other parts from reference TRBV5-1 and TRBJ1-1): KAGVTQTPRYLIKTRGQQVTLSCSPISGHRSVSWYQQTPGQGLQFLFEYFSETQRNKGNFPGRFSGRQFSNSRSEMNVSTLELGDSALYLCASSSTGTLDGTEAFFGQGTRLTVV.